A selection of T cell receptor beta chains follows, all from one sample in a study of T-cell memory formation after mild COVID-19. MiXCR, applied by TCRdb to the 5' RACE reads, yields one record per CDR3 protein. The sample has about 170,000 distinct CDR3 sequences, 10% to 15% seen once. Sequences were obtained from PBMCs or a T cell subset sorted from them (not recorded which). The source is a man between 18 and 29 years old who had mild COVID-19 (a few samples of this study predate the infection). Cell type and time point are not known. The CDR3 runs from the conserved cysteine through the conserved F or W. Each record gives: D gene, clone size, V gene, J gene, CDR3 protein, CDR3 DNA. The D gene is left open where the match is weak. Part of the rows lack a size; the others show once, few, many or a class for expanded clones.

.,.,TRBV2,TRBJ1-1,CASSFTGTEAFF,TGTGCCAGCAGTTTTACAGGGACTGAAGCTTTCTTT
.,.,TRBV19,TRBJ1-2,CASSIVPWNYGYTF,TGTGCCAGTAGTATAGTTCCCTGGAACTATGGCTACACCTTC
TRBD1,few,TRBV20-1,TRBJ2-3,CSENRGSGTDTQYF,TGCAGTGAAAACAGGGGGTCCGGCACAGATACGCAGTATTTT
TRBD2,many,TRBV29-1,TRBJ2-3,CSVTSGGTRNTQYF,TGCAGCGTTACCAGCGGGGGGACAAGAAATACGCAGTATTTT
TRBD1,few,TRBV5-1,TRBJ2-2,CASSWDGQGDGELFF,TGCGCCAGCAGCTGGGACGGACAGGGCGACGGGGAGCTGTTTTTT
.,few,TRBV20-1,TRBJ1-2,CSAPPGAYGYTF,TGCAGTGCCCCCCCAGGGGCCTATGGCTACACCTTC
TRBD2,few,TRBV7-9,TRBJ2-7,CASSLTGRAPYEQYF,TGTGCCAGCAGCCTAACCGGGAGGGCCCCCTACGAGCAGTACTTC
.,few,TRBV10-3,TRBJ1-2,CAIRTGNYGYTF,TGTGCCATCAGAACAGGGAACTATGGCTACACCTTC
TRBD1,few,TRBV7-7,TRBJ1-4,CASSPGDRGPEKLFF,TGTGCTAGCAGCCCCGGGGACAGGGGACCTGAAAAACTGTTTTTT
.,many,TRBV6-5,TRBJ2-2,CASRGYGELFF,TGTGCCAGCAGGGGGTACGGGGAGCTGTTTTTT
.,.,TRBV15,TRBJ2-3,CATSRRTLPDADTQYF,TGTGCCACCAGCAGACGGACGCTCCCAGACGCAGATACGCAGTATTTT
.,few,TRBV7-6,TRBJ2-1,CASSAGTQNEQFF,TGTGCCAGCAGCGCCGGGACTCAAAATGAGCAGTTCTTC
.,few,TRBV20-1,TRBJ2-1,CSAILAGTNEQFF,TGCAGTGCTATTCTGGCGGGGACCAATGAGCAGTTCTTC
.,.,TRBV10-2,TRBJ2-1,CASSEAPGARQFF,TGCGCCAGCAGTGAGGCGCCAGGGGCAAGGCAGTTCTTC
.,few,TRBV18,TRBJ1-1,CASSPNRADTEAFF,TGTGCCAGCTCACCAAACAGGGCTGATACTGAAGCTTTCTTT
.,many,TRBV3-1,TRBJ1-6,CASSQDPGYNSPLHF,TGTGCCAGCAGCCAAGACCCAGGTTATAATTCACCCCTCCACTTT
.,.,TRBV3-1,TRBJ1-2,CASSERQANGYTF,TGTGCCAGCAGCGAGAGACAGGCTAATGGCTACACCTTC
TRBD1,many,TRBV7-2,TRBJ2-7,CASSLTGGHEQYF,TGTGCCAGCAGCTTAACAGGGGGCCACGAGCAGTACTTC